Included here is one TCR beta chain sequence, with context. The length of the CDR3 is 12 residues. Trimming shortened V by 6 bases and J by 0 bases, and 6 bases separated the two germline ends. Germline V CDR1 and CDR2: MNHEY, SMNVEV (reference sequence). Produced via immunoSEQ multiplex PCR; TCRdb's table is partial and in-frame only. The table lists about 590,000 clones, over 95% of them singletons. The naive CD8 fraction comprised CD45RO-negative cells positively selected for CCR7 and excluded terminally differentiated effector memory CD45RA+ cells. The sample is drawn from a study of shared clonotypes between healthy human individuals.

The receptor comes from a young woman in good health. The V gene is TRBV27, the J gene TRBJ2-7; D remains ambiguous. The sequenced material came from naive CD8+ T cells sorted from blood. The CDR3 coding sequence is TGTGCCAGCAGAGAGCTCTCCTACGAGCAGTACTTC. Translating gives CASRELSYEQYF.